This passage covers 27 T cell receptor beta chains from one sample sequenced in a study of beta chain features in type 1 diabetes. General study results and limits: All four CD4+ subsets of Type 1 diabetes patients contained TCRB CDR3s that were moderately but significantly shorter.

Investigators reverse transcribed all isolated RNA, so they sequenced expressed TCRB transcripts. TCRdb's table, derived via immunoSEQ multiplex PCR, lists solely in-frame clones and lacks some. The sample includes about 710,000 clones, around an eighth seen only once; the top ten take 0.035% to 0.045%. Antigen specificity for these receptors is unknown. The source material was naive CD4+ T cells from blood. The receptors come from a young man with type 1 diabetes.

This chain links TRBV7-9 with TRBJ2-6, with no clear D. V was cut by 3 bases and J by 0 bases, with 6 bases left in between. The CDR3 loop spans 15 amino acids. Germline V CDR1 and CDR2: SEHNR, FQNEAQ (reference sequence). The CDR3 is CASSFFGSGANVLTF. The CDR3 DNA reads TGTGCCAGCAGCTTCTTCGGCTCTGGGGCCAACGTCCTGACTTTC.

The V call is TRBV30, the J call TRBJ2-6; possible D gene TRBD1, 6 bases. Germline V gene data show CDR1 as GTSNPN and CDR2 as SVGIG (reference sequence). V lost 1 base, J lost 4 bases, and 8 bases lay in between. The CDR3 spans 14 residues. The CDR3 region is CAWSAGTGANVLTF. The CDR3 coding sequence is TGTGCCTGGAGTGCGGGGACAGGGGCCAACGTCCTGACTTTC.

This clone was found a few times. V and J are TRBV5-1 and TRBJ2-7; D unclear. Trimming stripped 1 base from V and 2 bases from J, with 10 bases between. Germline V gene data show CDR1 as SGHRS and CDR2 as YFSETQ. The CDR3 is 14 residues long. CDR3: CASSLNVIPYEQYF. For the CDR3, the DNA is TGCGCCAGCAGCTTGAACGTGATACCCTACGAGCAGTACTTC.

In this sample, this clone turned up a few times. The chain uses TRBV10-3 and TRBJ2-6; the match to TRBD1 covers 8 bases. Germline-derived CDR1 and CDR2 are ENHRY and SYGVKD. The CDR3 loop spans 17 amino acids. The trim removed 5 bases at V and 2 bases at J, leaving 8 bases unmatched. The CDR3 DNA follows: TGTGCCATCAGTCTCGGGACAGGATCGACTGGGGCCAACGTCCTGACTTTC. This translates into CAISLGTGSTGANVLTF.

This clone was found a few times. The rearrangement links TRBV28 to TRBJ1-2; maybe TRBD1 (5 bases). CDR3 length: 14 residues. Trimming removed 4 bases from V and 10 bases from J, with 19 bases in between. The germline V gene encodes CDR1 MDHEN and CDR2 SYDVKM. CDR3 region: CASSSTRYGAYYTF. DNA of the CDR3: TGTGCCAGCAGTTCCACAAGATATGGGGCCTACTACACCTTC.

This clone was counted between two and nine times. CDR3 sequence reads: CASSRTSGRYYGEQFF. CDR3 sequence (DNA): TGTGCCAGCAGCCGGACCAGCGGGAGGTATTATGGTGAGCAGTTCTTC. This chain links TRBV7-2 with TRBJ2-1; 9 bases map to TRBD2. Germline CDR1 reads SGHTA; CDR2 reads FQGNSA. CDR3 length: 16 residues. V was clipped by 5 bases and J by 9 bases; unmatched bases: 14.

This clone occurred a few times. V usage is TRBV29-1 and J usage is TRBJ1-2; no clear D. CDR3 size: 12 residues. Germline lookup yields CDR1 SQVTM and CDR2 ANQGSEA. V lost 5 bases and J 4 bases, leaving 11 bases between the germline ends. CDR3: CSVSDGFYGYTF. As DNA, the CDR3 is TGCAGCGTTTCTGACGGATTCTATGGCTACACCTTC. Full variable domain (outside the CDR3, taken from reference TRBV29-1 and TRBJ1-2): SAVISQKPSRDICQRGTSLTIQCQVDSQVTMMFWYRQQPGQSLTLIATANQGSEATYESGFVIDKFPISRPNLTFSTLTVSNMSPEDSSIYLCSVSDGFYGYTFGSGTRLTVV.

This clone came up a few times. In DNA, the CDR3 is TGTGCCAGCAGTCGGATCCAAGAGACCCAGTACTTC. Amino acids: CASSRIQETQYF. This chain connects TRBV28 to TRBJ2-5; D gene ambiguous. The length of the CDR3 is 12 residues. The V gene's germline CDR1 is MDHEN and CDR2 SYDVKM. Trimming took 5 bases from V and 1 from J, leaving 5 bases between them.

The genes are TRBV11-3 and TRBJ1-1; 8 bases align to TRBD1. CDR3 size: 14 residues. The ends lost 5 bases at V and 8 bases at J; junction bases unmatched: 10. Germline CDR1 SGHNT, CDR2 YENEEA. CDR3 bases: TGTGCCAGCAGCCTAAGTCAGGGGGCGCGGGAAGCTTTCTTT. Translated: CASSLSQGAREAFF.

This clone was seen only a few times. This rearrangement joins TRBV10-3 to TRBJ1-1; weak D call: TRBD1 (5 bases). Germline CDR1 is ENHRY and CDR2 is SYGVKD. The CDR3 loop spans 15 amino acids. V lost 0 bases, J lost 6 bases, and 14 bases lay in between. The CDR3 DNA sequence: TGTGCCATCAGTGAGTCGATTCCGGGGCTAGCTGAAGCTTTCTTT. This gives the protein CAISESIPGLAEAFF.

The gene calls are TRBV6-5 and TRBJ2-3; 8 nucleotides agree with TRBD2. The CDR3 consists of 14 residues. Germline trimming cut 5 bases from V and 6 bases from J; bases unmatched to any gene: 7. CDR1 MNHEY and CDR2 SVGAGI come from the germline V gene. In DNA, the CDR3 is TGTGCCAGCAGTCGTCTAGCGGGCGGGGATACGCAGTATTTT. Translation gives CASSRLAGGDTQYF.

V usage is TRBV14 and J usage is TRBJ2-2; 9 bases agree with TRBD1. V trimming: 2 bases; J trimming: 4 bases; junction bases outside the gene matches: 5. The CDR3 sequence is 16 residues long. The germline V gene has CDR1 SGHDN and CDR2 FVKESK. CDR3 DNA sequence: TGTGCCAGCAGCCAATTGGCGGGACAGGGCACCGGGGAGCTGTTTTTT. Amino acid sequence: CASSQLAGQGTGELFF.

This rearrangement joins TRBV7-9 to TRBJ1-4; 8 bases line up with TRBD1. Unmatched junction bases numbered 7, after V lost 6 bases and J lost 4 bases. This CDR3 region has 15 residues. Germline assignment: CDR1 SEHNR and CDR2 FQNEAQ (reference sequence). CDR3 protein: CASSRMTGVNEKLFF. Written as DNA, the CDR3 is TGTGCCAGCAGTCGAATGACAGGGGTTAATGAAAAACTGTTTTTT.

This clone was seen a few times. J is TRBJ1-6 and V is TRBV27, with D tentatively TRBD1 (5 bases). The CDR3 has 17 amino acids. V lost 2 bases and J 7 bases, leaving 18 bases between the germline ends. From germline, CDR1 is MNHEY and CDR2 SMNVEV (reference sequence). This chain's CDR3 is CASSLRFSDRHNSPLHF. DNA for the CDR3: TGTGCCAGCAGTTTAAGGTTCTCTGACAGACACAATTCACCCCTCCACTTT.

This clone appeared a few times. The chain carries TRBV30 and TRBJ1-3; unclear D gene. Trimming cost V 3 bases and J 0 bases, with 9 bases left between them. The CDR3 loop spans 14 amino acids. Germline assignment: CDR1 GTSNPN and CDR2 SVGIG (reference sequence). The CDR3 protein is CAWRGRNSGNTIYF. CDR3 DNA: TGTGCCTGGAGAGGCAGGAACTCTGGAAACACCATATATTTT. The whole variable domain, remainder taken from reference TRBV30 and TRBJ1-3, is SQTIHQWPATLVQPVGSPLSLECTVEGTSNPNLYWYRQAAGRGLQLLFYSVGIGQISSEVPQNLSASRPQDRQFILSSKKLLLSDSGFYLCAWRGRNSGNTIYFGEGSWLTVV.

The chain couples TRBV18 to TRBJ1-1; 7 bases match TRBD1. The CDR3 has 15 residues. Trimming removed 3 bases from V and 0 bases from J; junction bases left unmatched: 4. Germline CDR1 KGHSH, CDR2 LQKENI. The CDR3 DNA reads TGTGCCAGCTCACCCGATACAGGGGTGAACACTGAAGCTTTCTTT. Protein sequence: CASSPDTGVNTEAFF.

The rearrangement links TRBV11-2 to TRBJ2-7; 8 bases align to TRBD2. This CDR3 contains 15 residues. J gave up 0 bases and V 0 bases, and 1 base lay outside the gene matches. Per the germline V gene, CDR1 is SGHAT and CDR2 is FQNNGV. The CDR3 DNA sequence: TGTGCCAGCAGCTTAGAAACTAGCGGCTCCTACGAGCAGTACTTC. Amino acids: CASSLETSGSYEQYF.

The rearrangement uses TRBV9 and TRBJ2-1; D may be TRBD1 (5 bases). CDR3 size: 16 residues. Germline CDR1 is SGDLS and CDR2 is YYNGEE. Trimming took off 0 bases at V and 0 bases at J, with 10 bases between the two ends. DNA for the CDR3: TGTGCCAGCAGCGTAGGGGGCTCAAGCTCCTACAATGAGCAGTTCTTC. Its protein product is CASSVGGSSSYNEQFF.

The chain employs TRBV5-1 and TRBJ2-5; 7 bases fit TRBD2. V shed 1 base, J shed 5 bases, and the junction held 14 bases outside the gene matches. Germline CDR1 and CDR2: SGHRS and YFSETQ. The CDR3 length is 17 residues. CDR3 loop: CASSLFGLAVAGETQYF. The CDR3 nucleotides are TGCGCCAGCAGCTTGTTTGGGCTAGCGGTAGCGGGCGAGACCCAGTACTTC.

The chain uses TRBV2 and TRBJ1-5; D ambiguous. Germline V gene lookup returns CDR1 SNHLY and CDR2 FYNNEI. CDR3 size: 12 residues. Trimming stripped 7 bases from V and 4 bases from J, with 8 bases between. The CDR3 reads CASTEGNQPQHF. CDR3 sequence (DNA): TGTGCCAGCACCGAAGGGAATCAGCCCCAGCATTTT.

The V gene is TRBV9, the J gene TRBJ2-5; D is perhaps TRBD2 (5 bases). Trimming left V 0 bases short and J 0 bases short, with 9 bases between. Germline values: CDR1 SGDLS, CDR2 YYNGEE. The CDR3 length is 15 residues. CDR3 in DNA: TGTGCCAGCAGCGTAGGTTCTAGCAACCAAGAGACCCAGTACTTC. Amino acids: CASSVGSSNQETQYF.

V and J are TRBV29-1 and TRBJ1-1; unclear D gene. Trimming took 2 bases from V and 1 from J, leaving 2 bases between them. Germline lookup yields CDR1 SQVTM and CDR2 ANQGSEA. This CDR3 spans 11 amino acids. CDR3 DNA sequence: TGCAGCGTTGAACAGAACACTGAAGCTTTCTTT. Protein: CSVEQNTEAFF.

In DNA, the CDR3 is TGTGCCAGCAGCTTTGGGACACTAGGTTCAGATACGCAGTATTTT. This encodes CASSFGTLGSDTQYF. V and J are TRBV13 and TRBJ2-3; weak D call: TRBD1 (6 bases). Germline-derived CDR1 and CDR2 are PRHDT and FYEKMQ (reference sequence). CDR3 length: 15 residues. V was pared by 3 bases and J by 4 bases, with 14 bases between.

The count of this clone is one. The CDR3 coding sequence is TGTGCCAGCAGTTTAGGAGGGGCTCAAGAGACCCAGTACTTC. This gives the protein CASSLGGAQETQYF. The chain links TRBV28 to TRBJ2-5, with a weak D call TRBD2 (6 bases). From germline, CDR1 is MDHEN and CDR2 SYDVKM. This CDR3 is 14 amino acids long. The V end lost 2 bases, the J end lost 2 bases, and 9 bases lay between the germline ends.

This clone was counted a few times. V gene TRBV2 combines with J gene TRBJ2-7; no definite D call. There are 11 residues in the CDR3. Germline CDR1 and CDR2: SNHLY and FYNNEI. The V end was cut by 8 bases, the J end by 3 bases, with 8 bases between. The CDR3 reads CASLTFYEQYF. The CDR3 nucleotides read TGTGCCAGCCTAACGTTCTACGAGCAGTACTTC.

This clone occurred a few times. CDR3 sequence: CASSLSLAGSNEQFF. The CDR3 region has the DNA TGCGCCAGCAGCTTGTCACTAGCGGGTTCCAATGAGCAGTTCTTC. V and J are TRBV5-1 and TRBJ2-1, with 9 bases aligning to TRBD2. The CDR3 sequence is 15 residues long. Germline loops: CDR1 SGHRS, CDR2 YFSETQ. Trimming at V came to 1 base and at J to 6 bases, leaving 5 bases not matched to a gene.

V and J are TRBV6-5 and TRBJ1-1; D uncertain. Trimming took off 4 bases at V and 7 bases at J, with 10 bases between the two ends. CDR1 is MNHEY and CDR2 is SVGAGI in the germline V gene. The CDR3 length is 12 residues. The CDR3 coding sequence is TGTGCCAGCAGTTCGGGGAGGCTTGAAGCTTTCTTT. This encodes CASSSGRLEAFF.